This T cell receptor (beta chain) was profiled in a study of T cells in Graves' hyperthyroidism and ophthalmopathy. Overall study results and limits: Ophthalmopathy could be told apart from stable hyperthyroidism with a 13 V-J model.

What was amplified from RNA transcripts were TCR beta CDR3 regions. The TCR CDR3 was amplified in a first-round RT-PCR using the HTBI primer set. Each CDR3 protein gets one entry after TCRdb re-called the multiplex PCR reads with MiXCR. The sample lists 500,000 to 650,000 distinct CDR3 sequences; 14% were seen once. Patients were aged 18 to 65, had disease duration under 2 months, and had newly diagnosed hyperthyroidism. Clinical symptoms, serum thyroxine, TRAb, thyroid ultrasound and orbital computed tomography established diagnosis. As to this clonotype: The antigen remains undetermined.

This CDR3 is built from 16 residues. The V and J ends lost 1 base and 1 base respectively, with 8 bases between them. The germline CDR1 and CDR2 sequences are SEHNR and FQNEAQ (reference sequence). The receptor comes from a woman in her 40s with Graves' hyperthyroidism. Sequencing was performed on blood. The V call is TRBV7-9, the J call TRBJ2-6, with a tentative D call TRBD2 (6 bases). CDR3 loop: CASSLGGVSGANVLTF. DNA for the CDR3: TGTGCCAGCAGCTTAGGGGGGGTATCTGGGGCCAACGTCCTGACTTTC.